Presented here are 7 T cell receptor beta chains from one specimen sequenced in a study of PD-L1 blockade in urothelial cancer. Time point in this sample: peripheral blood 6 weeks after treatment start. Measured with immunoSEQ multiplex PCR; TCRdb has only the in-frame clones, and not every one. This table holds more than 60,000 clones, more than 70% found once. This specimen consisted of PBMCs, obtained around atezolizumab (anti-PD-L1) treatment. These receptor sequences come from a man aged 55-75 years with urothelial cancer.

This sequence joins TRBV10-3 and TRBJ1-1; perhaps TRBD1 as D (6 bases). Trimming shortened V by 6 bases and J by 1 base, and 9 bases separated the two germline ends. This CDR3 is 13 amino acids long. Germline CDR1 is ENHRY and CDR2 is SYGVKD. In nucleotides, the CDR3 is TGTGCCATCAGCCCACAGGGGAACACTGAAGCTTTCTTT. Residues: CAISPQGNTEAFF.

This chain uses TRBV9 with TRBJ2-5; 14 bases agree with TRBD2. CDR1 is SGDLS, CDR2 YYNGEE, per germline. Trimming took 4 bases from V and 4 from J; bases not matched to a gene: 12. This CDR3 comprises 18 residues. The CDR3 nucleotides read TGTGCCAGCAGCCCTCGGACTAGCGGGAGGCTTAAGCGAGAGACCCAGTACTTC. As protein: CASSPRTSGRLKRETQYF.

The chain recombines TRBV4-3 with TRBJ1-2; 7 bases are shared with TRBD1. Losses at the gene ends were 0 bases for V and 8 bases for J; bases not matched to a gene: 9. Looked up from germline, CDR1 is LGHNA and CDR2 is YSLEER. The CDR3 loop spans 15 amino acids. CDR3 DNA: TGCGCCAGCAGCCAAGATCGACTAAGACAGGGCGGCTACACCTTC. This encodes CASSQDRLRQGGYTF.

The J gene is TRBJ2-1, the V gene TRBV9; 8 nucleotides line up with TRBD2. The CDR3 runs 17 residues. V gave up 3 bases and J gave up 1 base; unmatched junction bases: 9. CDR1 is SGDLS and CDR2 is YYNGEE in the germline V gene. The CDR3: CASSDRGSGGSYNEQFF. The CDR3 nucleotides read TGTGCCAGCAGCGACCGAGGGAGCGGGGGTTCCTACAATGAGCAGTTCTTC.

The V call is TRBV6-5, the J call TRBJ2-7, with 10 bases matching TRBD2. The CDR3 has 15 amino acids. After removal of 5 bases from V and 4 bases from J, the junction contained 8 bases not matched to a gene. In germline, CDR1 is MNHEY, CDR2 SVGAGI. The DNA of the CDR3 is TGTGCCAGCAGTCGGACTAGCGGTCGGGTTTACGAGCAGTACTTC. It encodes CASSRTSGRVYEQYF.

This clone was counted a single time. CDR3 in amino acids: CASGGLADYNEQFF. The CDR3 DNA reads TGTGCCAGCGGGGGACTAGCGGATTACAATGAGCAGTTCTTC. The chain joins TRBV7-2 to TRBJ2-1, with 11 bases matching TRBD2. The CDR3 contains 14 residues. Germline CDR1 SGHTA, CDR2 FQGNSA. The junction had 4 bases not matched to a gene; V was cut back by 8 bases and J by 4 bases.

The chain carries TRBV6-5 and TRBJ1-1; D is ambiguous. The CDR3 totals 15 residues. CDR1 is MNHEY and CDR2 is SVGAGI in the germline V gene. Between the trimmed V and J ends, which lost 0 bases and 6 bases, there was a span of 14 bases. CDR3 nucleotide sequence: TGTGCCAGCAGTTACTCGAGGCAGCTCCCCTCTGAAGCTTTCTTT. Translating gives CASSYSRQLPSEAFF.